A selection of T cell receptor beta chains follows, all from one sample in a study of cytomegalovirus exposure and HLA in healthy donors. TCRdb's copy holds only in-frame clones and misses some; the assay was immunoSEQ multiplex PCR. The repertoire holds 170,000 or so clones, 70% to 85% seen once, with under 5% in the top ten. What was sequenced was PBMCs. Receptors originate from a young man in good health and CMV-seronegative. The CDR3 runs from the conserved cysteine through the conserved F or W. Clone size, where shown, is once, few, many, or a class for clones that have expanded.

cdr3_length	j_call	clone_size	v_call	cdr3_aa
13	TRBJ1-2	.	TRBV19	CASSWGQTYGYTF
13	TRBJ2-7	.	TRBV27	CASSLGRAYEQYF
15	TRBJ2-7	.	TRBV5-1	CASSLGGTGSYEQYF
16	TRBJ2-1	.	TRBV5-1	CASSLEGWGRYNEQFF
14	TRBJ1-5	few	TRBV9	CASSESGSSQPQHF
16	TRBJ1-4	few	TRBV28	CASSLRVGGLNEKLFF
14	TRBJ2-1	.	TRBV29-1	CSVDLRETDNEQFF
13	TRBJ2-5	.	TRBV27	CASSSGQGWGQYF
15	TRBJ1-2	.	TRBV7-2	CASSTPPPRVHGYTF
13	TRBJ1-2	.	TRBV29-1	CSARDSVNYGYTF
14	TRBJ1-2	.	TRBV7-9	CASSSGQGSYGYTF
13	TRBJ1-1	few	TRBV27	CASSFTGGTEAFF
15	TRBJ2-3	.	TRBV4-3	CASSQGTLRTDTQYF
13	TRBJ2-3	.	TRBV11-2	CASSFDNTDTQYF
16	TRBJ2-5	.	TRBV5-1	CASSLRSGGPGETQYF
15	TRBJ2-1	few	TRBV6-4	CASSDSAGGEGEQFF
16	TRBJ1-3	.	TRBV4-3	CASSQDLLSSGNTIYF
15	TRBJ1-3	.	TRBV5-1	CASSLAQTSGNTIYF
14	TRBJ2-1	.	TRBV18	CASSPRDSRNEQFF
14	TRBJ2-7	.	TRBV6-5	CASSYSGDFYEQYF
16	TRBJ2-6	.	TRBV18	CASSPSGVVGANVLTF
13	TRBJ1-2	.	TRBV27	CASSLRRSYGYTF
16	TRBJ2-4	.	TRBV9	CASSVAGGGAKNIQYF
16	TRBJ1-1	few	TRBV6-5	CASSYRPGTGNTEAFF
15	TRBJ1-4	.	TRBV4-1	CASSHKSPGVEKLFF
15	TRBJ2-7	.	TRBV5-6	CASSLIRGPFNEQYF
17	TRBJ2-4	.	TRBV4-1	CASSREGTGYIKNIQYF
15	TRBJ2-7	.	TRBV19	CASTPTGTGVYEQYF
17	TRBJ2-1	.	TRBV4-1	CASSRRQGKNSYNEQFF
13	TRBJ2-3	.	TRBV6-5	CASSYRGADTQYF
12	TRBJ2-1	.	TRBV19	CASSDNYNEQFF
15	TRBJ1-4	.	TRBV28	CASSPDREANEKLFF
15	TRBJ2-3	.	TRBV5-6	CASSLLSGVTDTQYF
12	TRBJ2-5	.	TRBV6-5	CARRLAGETQYF
15	TRBJ2-3	.	TRBV6-6	CASSPWGTTTDTQYF
15	TRBJ1-2	.	TRBV7-2	CASSSIVIGVVGYTF
15	TRBJ1-5	.	TRBV29-1	CSVILLGSLGEPQHF
13	TRBJ1-1	once	TRBV9	CASSARGGPEAFF
13	TRBJ1-1	.	TRBV18	CASSSTASTEAFF
13	TRBJ1-2	.	TRBV6-1	CASSDAGDYGYTF
14	TRBJ2-2	.	TRBV9	CASSAPRREEELFF
11	TRBJ2-3	.	TRBV7-9	CASAPADTQYF
13	TRBJ1-1	.	TRBV7-8	CASSPRVNTEAFF
14	TRBJ1-1	.	TRBV28	CASSLYGGPTEAFF
15	TRBJ2-6	.	TRBV6-5	CASSQDRFGANVLTF
11	TRBJ1-2	.	TRBV4-1	CASSQDRDRRF
13	TRBJ1-5	.	TRBV6-5	CASSSFPDQPQHF